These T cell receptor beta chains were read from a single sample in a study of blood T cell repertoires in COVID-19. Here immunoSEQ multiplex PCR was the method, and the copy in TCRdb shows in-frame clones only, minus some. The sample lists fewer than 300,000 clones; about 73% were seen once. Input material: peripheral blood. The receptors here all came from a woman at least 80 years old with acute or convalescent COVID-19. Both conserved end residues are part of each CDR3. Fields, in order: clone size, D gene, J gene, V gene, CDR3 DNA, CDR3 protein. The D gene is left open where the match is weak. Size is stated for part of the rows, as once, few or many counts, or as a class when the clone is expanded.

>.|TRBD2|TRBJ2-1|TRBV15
TGTGCCACCAGCAGAGATCTTGGGACTAGCGTCTACAATGAGCAGTTCTTC
CATSRDLGTSVYNEQFF
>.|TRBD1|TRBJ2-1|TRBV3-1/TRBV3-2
TGTGCCAGCAGACTCTGGCGGGCCCAGGGGGCTTACAATGAGCAGTTCTTC
CASRLWRAQGAYNEQFF
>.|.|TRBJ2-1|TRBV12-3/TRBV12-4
TGTGCCAGCAGGGGCCTAACCCCACAGTTCTTC
CASRGLTPQFF
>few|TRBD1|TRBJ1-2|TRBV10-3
TGTGCCATCAGGATGACAGGGTTGATCAAAGGCTACACCTTC
CAIRMTGLIKGYTF
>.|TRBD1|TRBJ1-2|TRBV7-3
TGTGCCAGCAGCTTGGGGACAGACAGCGCCTATGGCTACACCTTC
CASSLGTDSAYGYTF
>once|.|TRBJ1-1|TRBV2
TGTGCCAGCAGGCTGGAGCTTACTGAAGCTTTCTTT
CASRLELTEAFF
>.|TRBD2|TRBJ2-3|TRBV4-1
TGCGCCAGCAGCAAGGGGACTAGCGGGGGGGGGACAGATACGCAGTATTTT
CASSKGTSGGGTDTQYF
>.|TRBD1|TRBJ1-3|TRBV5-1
TGCGCCAGCAGCTTGGGGGACAGCCTCCTCTCTGGAAACACCATATATTTT
CASSLGDSLLSGNTIYF
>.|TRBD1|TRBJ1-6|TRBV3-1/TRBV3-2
TGTGCCAGCAGCTCACCGGACAGGGATAATTCACCCCTCCACTTT
CASSSPDRDNSPLHF
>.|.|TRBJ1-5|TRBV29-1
TGCAGCGTTGAAGATCTGTGGGGAGTACGAGACTCGGTCTGGCAGCCCCAGCATTTT
CSVEDLWGVRDSVWQPQHF
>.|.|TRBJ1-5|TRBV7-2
TGTGCCAGCAGCTTCGGGATGCAGAGCAATCAGCCCCAGCATTTT
CASSFGMQSNQPQHF
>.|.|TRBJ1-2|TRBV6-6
TGTGCCAGCAGTCCCGACAGTTATGGCTACACCTTC
CASSPDSYGYTF
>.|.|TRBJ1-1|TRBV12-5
TGTGCTAGTGGTCTACTTTCGAACACTGAAGCTTTCTTT
CASGLLSNTEAFF
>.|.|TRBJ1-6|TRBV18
TGTGCCAGCTCAAGGACAGAAGATTCACCCCTCCACTTT
CASSRTEDSPLHF
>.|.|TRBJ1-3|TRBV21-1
TGTGCCAGCAGCAAGCGCGTCGACAGGGCGACTGGAAACACCATATATTTT
CASSKRVDRATGNTIYF
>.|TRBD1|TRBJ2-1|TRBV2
TGTGCCAGCAGGGAAGAACAGGGGTACAATGAGCAGTTCTTC
CASREEQGYNEQFF
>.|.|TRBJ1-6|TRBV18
TGTGCCAGCTCATCAGCGGCGGGGGTTCGGGATTCACCCCTCCACTTT
CASSSAAGVRDSPLHF